One T cell receptor beta chain is described in this entry. The sample originates from a study of blood T cell repertoires in COVID-19. Study as a whole: PBMCs, B-cell-depleted T cells, or T cells were the source of the cDNA or gDNA that made up the material.

TCRdb's copy holds only in-frame clones and misses some; the assay was immunoSEQ multiplex PCR. The sample holds some 240,000 clones, 75% to 90% seen once. The clonotype comes from a woman aged 70-85 years with COVID-19, enrolled during active disease. Input material: peripheral blood.

The CDR3 region is CATSTKTGAYGYTF. The CDR3 DNA reads TGTGCCACCAGCACTAAGACAGGGGCCTATGGCTACACCTTC. This rearrangement joins TRBV15 to TRBJ1-2; TRBD1 aligns across 8 bases. This CDR3 spans 14 amino acids. The ends lost 4 bases at V and 4 bases at J; junction bases unmatched: 5. Germline assignment: CDR1 LNHNV and CDR2 YYDKDF (reference sequence).